Here is one T cell receptor (beta chain) with its context. As yet, its antigen is unknown. Germline CDR1 SGHVS, CDR2 FQNEAQ. This CDR3 has 15 amino acids. Trimming took 1 base from V and 8 from J, leaving 15 bases between them. The data were taken from a study of early T cells in non-severe SARS-CoV-2 infection. TCRdb redid the calling of the 5' RACE reads with MiXCR, one entry per CDR3 protein. The sample has tens of thousands of distinct CDR3 sequences, 8.7% seen once. Study-level findings and limits: The VDJdb matching leaned toward anti-spike CD8 responses and overlooked private and CD4 specificities.

The receptor comes from an adult who was a healthcare worker with PCR-confirmed SARS-CoV-2 infection or an uninfected control (not recorded which). The rearrangement uses TRBV7-8 and TRBJ2-1, with D perhaps being TRBD1 or TRBD2 (6 bases each). The sequenced sample was whole blood, obtained at baseline. CDR3 residues: CASSLEGAEGDEQFF. The CDR3 DNA sequence: TGTGCCAGCAGCTTAGAAGGAGCGGAGGGGGATGAGCAGTTCTTC.